The source of this T cell receptor beta chain is a study of T cell responses to AZD1222 COVID-19 vaccine. Germline V lookup: CDR1 SGHTA, CDR2 FQGTGA. The CDR3 contains 15 residues. The V end lost 1 base, the J end lost 5 bases, and 14 bases lay between the germline ends. The data were produced by immunoSEQ multiplex PCR, yet TCRdb's version contains in-frame clones alone and is incomplete. Among 100,000 to 150,000 clones listed, 80% to 95% were seen once. This clonotype originated in an adult who received the AZD1222 COVID-19 vaccine. The rearrangement joins TRBV7-3 to TRBJ1-1; D call uncertain. Sequencing used peripheral blood, obtained 28 days after the second AZD1222 dose. CDR3 residues: CASSLNVGRKTEAFF. The CDR3 DNA reads as TGTGCCAGCAGCTTAAATGTGGGGAGGAAGACTGAAGCTTTCTTT.